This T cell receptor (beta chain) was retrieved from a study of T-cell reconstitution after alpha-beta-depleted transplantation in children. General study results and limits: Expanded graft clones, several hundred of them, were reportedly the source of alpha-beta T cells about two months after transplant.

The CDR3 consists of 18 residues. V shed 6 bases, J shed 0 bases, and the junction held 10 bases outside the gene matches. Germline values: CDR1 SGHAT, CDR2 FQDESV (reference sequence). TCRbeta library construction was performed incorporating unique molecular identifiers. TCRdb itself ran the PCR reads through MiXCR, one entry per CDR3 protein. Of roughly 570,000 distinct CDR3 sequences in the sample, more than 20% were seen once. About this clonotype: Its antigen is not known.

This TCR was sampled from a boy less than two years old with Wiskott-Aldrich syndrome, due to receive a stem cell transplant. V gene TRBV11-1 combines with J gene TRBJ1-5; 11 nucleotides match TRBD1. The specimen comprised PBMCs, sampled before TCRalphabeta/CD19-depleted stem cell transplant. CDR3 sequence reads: CASRDPGQGDHSNQPQHF. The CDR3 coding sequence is TGTGCCAGCAGGGACCCGGGACAGGGGGACCATAGCAATCAGCCCCAGCATTTT.